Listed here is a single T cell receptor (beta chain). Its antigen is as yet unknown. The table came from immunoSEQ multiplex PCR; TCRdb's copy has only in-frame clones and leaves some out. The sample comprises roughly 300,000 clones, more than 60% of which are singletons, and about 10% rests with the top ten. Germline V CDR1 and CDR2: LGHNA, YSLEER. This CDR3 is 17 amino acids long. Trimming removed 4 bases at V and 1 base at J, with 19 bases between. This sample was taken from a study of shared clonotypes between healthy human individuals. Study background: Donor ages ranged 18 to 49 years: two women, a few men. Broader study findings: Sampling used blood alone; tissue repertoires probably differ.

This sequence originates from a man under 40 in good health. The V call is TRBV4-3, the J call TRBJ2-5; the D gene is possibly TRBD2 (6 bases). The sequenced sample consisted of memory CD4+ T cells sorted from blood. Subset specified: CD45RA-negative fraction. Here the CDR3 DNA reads TGCGCCAGCAGCCCTGGGGCGGGGCGGAGCTTCCAAGAGACCCAGTACTTC. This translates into CASSPGAGRSFQETQYF.